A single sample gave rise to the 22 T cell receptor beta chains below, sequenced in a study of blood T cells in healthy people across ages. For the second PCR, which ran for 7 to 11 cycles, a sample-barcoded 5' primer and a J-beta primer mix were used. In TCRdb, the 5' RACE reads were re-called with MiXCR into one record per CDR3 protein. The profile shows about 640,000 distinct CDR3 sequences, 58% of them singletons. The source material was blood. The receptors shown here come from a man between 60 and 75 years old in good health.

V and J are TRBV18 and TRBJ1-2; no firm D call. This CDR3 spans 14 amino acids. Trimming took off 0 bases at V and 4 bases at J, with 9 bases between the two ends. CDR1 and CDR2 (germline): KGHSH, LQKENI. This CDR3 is CASSPPVRPYGYTF. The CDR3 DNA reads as TGTGCCAGCTCACCACCGGTGAGGCCCTATGGCTACACCTTC.

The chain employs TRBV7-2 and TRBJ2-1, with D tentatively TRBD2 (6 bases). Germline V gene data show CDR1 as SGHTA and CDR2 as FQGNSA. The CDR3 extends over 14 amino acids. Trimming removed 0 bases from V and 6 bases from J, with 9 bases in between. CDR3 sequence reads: CASSLALAGNEQFF. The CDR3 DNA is TGTGCCAGCAGCTTAGCACTAGCAGGCAATGAGCAGTTCTTC.

CDR3 DNA: TGTGCCAGCAGCGTAGGGGTGAGGGACAATGAGCAGTTCTTC. This gives the protein CASSVGVRDNEQFF. The chain has TRBV9 and TRBJ2-1, with a possible D match to TRBD2 (5 bases). CDR1 is SGDLS and CDR2 is YYNGEE in the germline V gene. This CDR3 is built from 14 residues. Deletions cut 0 bases from V and 5 bases from J, with 9 bases between.

CDR3 sequence reads: CASSWEGMNTEAFF. CDR3 coding DNA: TGTGCCAGCAGTTGGGAGGGCATGAACACTGAAGCTTTCTTT. The chain employs TRBV6-2 or TRBV6-3 and TRBJ1-1; D remains unclear. CDR3 size: 14 residues. Trimming shortened V by 4 bases and J by 0 bases, and 9 bases separated the two germline ends. The germline V gene has CDR1 MNHEY and CDR2 SVGEGT.

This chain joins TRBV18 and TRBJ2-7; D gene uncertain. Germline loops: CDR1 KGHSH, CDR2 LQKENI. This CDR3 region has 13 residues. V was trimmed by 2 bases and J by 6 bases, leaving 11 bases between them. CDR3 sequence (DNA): TGTGCCAGCTCACCAGAATCTGACCGCGAGCAGTACTTC. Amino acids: CASSPESDREQYF.

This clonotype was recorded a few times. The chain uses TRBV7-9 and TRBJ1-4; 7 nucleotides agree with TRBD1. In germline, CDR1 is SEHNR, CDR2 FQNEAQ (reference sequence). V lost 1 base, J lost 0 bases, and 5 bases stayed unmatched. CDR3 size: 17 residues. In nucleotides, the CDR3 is TGTGCCAGCAGCTTAGTGTGGGACAGAGCAACTAATGAAAAACTGTTTTTT. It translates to CASSLVWDRATNEKLFF.

The CDR3 DNA follows: TGTGCCAGCAGCCGAGGGGGAGGAGGTGAAAAACTGTTTTTT. As protein: CASSRGGGGEKLFF. The chain is built from TRBV4-2 and TRBJ1-4, with D tentatively TRBD1 (6 bases). The germline V gene encodes CDR1 LGHNA and CDR2 YNFKEQ. The CDR3 has 14 amino acids. V lost 4 bases, J lost 7 bases, and 13 bases lay in between.

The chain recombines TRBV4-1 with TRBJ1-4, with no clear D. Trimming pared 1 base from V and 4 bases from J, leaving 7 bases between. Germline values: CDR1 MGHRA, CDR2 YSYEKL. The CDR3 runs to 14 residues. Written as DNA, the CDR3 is TGCGCCAGCAGCCAAGGTCACCTTAATGAAAAACTGTTTTTT. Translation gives CASSQGHLNEKLFF.

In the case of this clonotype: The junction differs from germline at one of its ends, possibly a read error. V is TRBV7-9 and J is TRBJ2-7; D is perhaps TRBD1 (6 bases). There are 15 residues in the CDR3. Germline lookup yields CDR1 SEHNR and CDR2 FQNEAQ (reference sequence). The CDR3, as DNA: TGTGCCGGCAGCGCGGGCCAGGGGTTTGGCTACGAGCAGTACTTC. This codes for CAGSAGQGFGYEQYF.

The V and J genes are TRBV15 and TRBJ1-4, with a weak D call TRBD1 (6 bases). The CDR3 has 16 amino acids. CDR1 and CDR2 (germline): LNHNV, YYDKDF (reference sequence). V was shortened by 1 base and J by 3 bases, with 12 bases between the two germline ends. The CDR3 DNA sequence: TGTGCCACCAGCAGAGCCGGAGGGGGGCCTAATGAAAAACTGTTTTTT. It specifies CATSRAGGGPNEKLFF.

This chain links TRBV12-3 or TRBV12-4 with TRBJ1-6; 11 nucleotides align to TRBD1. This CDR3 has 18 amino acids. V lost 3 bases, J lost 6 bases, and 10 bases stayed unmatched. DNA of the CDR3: TGTGCCAGCAGTTTCTACCCCGGGACAGGGGGAGGTAATTCACCCCTCCACTTT. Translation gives CASSFYPGTGGGNSPLHF.

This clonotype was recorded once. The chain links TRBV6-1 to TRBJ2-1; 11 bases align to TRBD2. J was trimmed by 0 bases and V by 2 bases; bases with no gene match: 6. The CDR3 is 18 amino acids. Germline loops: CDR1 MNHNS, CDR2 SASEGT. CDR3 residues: CASSEPASGGSSYNEQFF. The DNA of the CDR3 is TGTGCCAGCAGTGAACCGGCTAGCGGGGGGAGCTCCTACAATGAGCAGTTCTTC.

For the CDR3, the DNA is TGCGCCAGCAGCCAAGTAAGCCTAGCGGGGGGTCTCACCTACGAGCAGTACTTC. Its protein is CASSQVSLAGGLTYEQYF. The chain joins TRBV4-1 to TRBJ2-5; 11 bases are a match to TRBD2. The J call may be wrong; the DNA end is better matched by TRBJ2-7. This CDR3 region has 18 residues. Germline V gene lookup returns CDR1 MGHRA and CDR2 YSYEKL.

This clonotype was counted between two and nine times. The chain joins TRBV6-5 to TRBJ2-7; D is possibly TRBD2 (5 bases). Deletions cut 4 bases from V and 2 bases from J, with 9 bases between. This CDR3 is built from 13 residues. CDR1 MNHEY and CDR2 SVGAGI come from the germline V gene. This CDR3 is CASSSDGTYEQYF. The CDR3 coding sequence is TGTGCCAGCAGTTCCGACGGGACCTACGAGCAGTACTTC.

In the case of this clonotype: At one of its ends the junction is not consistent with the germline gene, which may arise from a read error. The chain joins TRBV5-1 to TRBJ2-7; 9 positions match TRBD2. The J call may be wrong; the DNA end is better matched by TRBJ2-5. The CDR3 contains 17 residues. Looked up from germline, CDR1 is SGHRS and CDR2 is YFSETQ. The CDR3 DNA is TGCGCTAGCAGCTTGAACCCACCCAGCGGGGGGTCAGAGACCCAGTACTTC. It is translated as CASSLNPPSGGSETQYF.

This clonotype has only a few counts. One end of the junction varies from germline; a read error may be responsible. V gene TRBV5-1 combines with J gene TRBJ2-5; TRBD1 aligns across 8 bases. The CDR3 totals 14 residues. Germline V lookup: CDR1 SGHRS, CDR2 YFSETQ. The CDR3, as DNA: TGTGCCAGCAGCTTCCAGGGGGCGCGGGAGACCCAGTACTTC. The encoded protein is CASSFQGARETQYF.

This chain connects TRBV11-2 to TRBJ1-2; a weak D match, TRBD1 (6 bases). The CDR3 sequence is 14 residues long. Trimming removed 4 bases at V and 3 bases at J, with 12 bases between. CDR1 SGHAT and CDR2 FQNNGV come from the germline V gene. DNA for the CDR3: TGTGCCAGCAGCTCCGTGGGGGGCGACTATGGCTACACCTTC. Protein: CASSSVGGDYGYTF.

CDR3 sequence (DNA): TGCAGCGTTGGGGAGGGGGCGAATCAGCCCCAGCATTTT. Translating gives CSVGEGANQPQHF. The V call is TRBV29-1, the J call TRBJ1-5; 7 bases fit TRBD1. The V segment lost 4 bases and the J segment 4 bases; nucleotides outside the gene matches: 4. The CDR3 consists of 13 residues. Germline V gene data show CDR1 as SQVTM and CDR2 as ANQGSEA.

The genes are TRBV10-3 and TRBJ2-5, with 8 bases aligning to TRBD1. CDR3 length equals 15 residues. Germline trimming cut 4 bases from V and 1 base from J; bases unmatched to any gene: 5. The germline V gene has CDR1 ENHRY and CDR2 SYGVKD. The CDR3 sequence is CAISGATGAQETQYF. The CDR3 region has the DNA TGTGCCATCAGTGGTGCGACAGGGGCCCAAGAGACCCAGTACTTC.

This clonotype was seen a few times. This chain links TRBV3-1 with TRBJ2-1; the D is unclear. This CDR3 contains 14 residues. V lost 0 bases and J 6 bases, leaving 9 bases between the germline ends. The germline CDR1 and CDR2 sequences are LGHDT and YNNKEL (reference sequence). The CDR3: CASSQDPSSNEQFF. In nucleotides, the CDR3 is TGTGCCAGCAGCCAAGACCCCTCTAGCAATGAGCAGTTCTTC.

CDR3 DNA: TGCAGTGCTAGAGATGCTGGACAGGGGAACTATGGCTACACCTTC. This codes for CSARDAGQGNYGYTF. The rearrangement uses TRBV20-1 and TRBJ1-2, with 9 bases fitting TRBD1. The CDR3 extends over 15 amino acids. CDR1 and CDR2 (germline): DFQATT, SNEGSKA (reference sequence). V shed 0 bases, J shed 2 bases, and the junction held 4 bases outside the gene matches.

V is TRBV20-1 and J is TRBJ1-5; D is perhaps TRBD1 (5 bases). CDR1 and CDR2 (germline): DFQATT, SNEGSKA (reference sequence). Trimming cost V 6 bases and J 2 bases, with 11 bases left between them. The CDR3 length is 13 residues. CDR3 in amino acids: CSAVDSRNQPQHF. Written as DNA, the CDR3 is TGCAGTGCCGTCGACAGCCGCAATCAGCCCCAGCATTTT.